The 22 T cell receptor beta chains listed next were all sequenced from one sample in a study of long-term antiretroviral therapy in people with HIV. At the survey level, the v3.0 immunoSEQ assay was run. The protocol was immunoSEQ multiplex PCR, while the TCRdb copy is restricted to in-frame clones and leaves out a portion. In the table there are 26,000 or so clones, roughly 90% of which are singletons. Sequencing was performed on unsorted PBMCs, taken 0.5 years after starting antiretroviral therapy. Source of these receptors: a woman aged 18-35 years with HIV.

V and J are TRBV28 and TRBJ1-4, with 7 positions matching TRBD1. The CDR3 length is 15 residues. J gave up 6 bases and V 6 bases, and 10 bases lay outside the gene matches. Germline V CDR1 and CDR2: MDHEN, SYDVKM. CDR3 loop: CASRKTGAKDEKLFF. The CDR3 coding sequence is TGTGCCAGCAGAAAAACAGGGGCGAAGGATGAAAAACTGTTTTTT. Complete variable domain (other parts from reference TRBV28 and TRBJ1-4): DVKVTQSSRYLVKRTGEKVFLECVQDMDHENMFWYRQDPGLGLRLIYFSYDVKMKEKGDIPEGYSVSREKKERFSLILESASTNQTSMYLCASRKTGAKDEKLFFGSGTQLSVL.

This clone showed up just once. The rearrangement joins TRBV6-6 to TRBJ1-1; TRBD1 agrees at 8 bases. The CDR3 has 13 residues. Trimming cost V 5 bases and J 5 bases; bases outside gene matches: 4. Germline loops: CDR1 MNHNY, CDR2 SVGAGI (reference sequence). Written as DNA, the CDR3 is TGTGCCAGCAGTAGACAGGGGAGGACTGAAGCTTTCTTT. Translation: CASSRQGRTEAFF.

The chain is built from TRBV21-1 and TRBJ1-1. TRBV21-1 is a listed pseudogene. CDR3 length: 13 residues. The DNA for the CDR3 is TGTGCTAATCGCAGGTCGGGAAACACTGAAGCTTTCTTT. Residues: CANRRSGNTEAFF.

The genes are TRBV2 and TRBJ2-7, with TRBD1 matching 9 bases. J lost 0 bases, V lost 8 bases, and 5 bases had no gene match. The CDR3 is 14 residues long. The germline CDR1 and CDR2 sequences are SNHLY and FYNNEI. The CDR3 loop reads CASFPGQGSYEQYF. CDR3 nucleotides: TGTGCCAGCTTTCCGGGACAGGGCTCCTACGAGCAGTACTTC.

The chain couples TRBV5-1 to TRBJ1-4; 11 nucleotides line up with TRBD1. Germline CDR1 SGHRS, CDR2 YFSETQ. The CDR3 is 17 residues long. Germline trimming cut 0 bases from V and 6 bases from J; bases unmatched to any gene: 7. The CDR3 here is CASSLGLAGQGDEKLFF. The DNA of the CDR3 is TGCGCCAGCAGCTTGGGGCTTGCGGGACAGGGGGATGAAAAACTGTTTTTT.

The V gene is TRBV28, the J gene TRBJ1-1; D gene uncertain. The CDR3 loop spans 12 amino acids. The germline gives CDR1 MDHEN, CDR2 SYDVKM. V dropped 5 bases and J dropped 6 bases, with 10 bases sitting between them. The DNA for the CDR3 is TGTGCCAGCAGTCTTCAGAGGCCTGAAGCTTTCTTT. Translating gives CASSLQRPEAFF.

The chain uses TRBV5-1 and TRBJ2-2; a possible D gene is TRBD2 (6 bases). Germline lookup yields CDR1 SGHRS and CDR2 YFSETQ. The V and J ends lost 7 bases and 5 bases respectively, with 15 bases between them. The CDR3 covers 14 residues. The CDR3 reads CASQAAGGTGELFF. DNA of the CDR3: TGCGCCAGCCAGGCGGCAGGAGGGACCGGGGAGCTGTTTTTT.

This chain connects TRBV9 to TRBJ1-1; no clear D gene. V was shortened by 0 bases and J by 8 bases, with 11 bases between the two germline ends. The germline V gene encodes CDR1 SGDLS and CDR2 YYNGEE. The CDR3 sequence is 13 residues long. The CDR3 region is CASSVGGRPEAFF. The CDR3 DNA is TGTGCCAGCAGCGTAGGAGGGAGGCCAGAAGCTTTCTTT.

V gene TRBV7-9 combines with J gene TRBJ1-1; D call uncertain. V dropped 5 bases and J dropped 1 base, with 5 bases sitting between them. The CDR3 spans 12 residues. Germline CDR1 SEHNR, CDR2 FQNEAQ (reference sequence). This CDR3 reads CASSRQNTEAFF. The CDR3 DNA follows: TGTGCCAGCAGCCGGCAGAACACTGAAGCTTTCTTT.

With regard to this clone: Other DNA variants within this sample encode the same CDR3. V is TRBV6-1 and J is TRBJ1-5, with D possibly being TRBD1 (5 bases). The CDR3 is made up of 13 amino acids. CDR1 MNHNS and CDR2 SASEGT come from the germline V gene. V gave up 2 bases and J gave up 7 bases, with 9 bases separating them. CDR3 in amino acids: CASSERGNQPQHF. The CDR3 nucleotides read TGTGCCAGCAGTGAACGGGGGAACCAGCCCCAGCATTTT.

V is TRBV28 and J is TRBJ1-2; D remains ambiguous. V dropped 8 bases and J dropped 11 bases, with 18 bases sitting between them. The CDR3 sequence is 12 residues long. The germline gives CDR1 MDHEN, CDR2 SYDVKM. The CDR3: CASGASVVTYTF. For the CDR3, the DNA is TGTGCCAGCGGCGCCTCCGTCGTGACGTACACCTTC.

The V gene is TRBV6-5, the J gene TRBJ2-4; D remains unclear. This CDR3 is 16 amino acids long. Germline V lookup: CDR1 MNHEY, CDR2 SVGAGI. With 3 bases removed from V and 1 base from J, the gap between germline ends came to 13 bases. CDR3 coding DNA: TGTGCCAGCAGTTATGGCCAGGCGGTTGCCAAAAACATTCAGTACTTC. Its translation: CASSYGQAVAKNIQYF.

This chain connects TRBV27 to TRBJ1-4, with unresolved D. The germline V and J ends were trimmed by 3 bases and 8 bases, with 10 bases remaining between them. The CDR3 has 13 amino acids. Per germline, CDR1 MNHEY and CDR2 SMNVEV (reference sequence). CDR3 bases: TGTGCCAGCAGTTTCTTCGACGGGGAAAAACTGTTTTTT. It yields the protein CASSFFDGEKLFF.

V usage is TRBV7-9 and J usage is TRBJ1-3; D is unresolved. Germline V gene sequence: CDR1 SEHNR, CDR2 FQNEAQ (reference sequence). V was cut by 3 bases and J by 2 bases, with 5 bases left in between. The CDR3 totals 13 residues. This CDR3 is CASSLGAGNTIYF. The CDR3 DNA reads TGTGCCAGCAGCTTGGGTGCTGGAAACACCATATATTTT. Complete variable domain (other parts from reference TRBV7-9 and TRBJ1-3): DTGVSQNPRHKITKRGQNVTFRCDPISEHNRLYWYRQTLGQGPEFLTYFQNEAQLEKSRLLSDRFSAERPKGSFSTLEIQRTEQGDSAMYLCASSLGAGNTIYFGEGSWLTVV.

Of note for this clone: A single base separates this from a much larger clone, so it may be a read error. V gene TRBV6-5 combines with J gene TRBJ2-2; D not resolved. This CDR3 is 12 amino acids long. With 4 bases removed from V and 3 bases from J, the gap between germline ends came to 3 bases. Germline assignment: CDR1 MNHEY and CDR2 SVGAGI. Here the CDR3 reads CASSFYTGELFF. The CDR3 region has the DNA TGTGCCAGCAGTTTCTACACCGGGGAGCTGTTTTTT.

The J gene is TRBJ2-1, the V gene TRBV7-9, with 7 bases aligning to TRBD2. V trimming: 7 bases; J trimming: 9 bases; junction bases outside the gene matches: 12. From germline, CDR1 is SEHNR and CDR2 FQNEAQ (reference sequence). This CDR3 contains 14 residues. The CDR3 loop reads CASTVRGSLVEQFF. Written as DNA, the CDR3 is TGTGCCAGCACCGTACGCGGGAGCTTAGTTGAGCAGTTCTTC.

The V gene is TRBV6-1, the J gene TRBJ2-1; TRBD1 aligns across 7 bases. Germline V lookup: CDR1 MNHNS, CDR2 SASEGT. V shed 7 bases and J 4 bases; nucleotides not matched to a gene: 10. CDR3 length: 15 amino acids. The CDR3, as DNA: TGTGCCAGCAACCCGGACGGGACAGATTACAATGAGCAGTTCTTC. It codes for CASNPDGTDYNEQFF.

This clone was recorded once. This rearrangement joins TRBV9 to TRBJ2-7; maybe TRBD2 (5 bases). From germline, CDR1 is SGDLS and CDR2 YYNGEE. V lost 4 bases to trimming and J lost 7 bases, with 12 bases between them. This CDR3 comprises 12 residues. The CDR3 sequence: CASSPVGEEQYF. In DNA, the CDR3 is TGTGCCAGCAGCCCTGTCGGGGAAGAGCAGTACTTC.

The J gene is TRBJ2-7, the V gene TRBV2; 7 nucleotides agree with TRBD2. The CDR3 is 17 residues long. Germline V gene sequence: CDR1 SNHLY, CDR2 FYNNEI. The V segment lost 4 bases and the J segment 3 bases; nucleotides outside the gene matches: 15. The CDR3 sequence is CASSVRLGGIRVYEQYF. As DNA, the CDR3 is TGTGCCAGCAGTGTGCGGCTCGGGGGGATAAGGGTCTACGAGCAGTACTTC.

This CDR3 is CASLTGTGSYEQYF. CDR3 nucleotide sequence: TGTGCCAGCCTAACCGGGACGGGCTCCTACGAGCAGTACTTC. This chain connects TRBV6-1 to TRBJ2-7; either TRBD1 or TRBD2 may supply D (5 bases each). Trimming cost V 8 bases and J 0 bases, with 14 bases left between them. The CDR3 has 14 amino acids. Per germline, CDR1 MNHNS and CDR2 SASEGT.

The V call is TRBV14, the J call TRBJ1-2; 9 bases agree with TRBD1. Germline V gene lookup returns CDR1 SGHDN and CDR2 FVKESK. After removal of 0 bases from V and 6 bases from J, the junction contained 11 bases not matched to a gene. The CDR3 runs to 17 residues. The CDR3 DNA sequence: TGTGCCAGCAGCCAAGAGGATGCCTGGACAGGGGCCAATGGCTACACCTTC. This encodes CASSQEDAWTGANGYTF.

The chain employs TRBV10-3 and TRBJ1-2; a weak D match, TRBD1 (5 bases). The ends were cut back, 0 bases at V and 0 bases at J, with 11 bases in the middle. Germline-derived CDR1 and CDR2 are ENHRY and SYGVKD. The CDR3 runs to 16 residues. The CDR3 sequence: CAISESRQGSNYGYTF. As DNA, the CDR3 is TGTGCCATCAGTGAGTCGCGGCAGGGATCTAACTATGGCTACACCTTC.